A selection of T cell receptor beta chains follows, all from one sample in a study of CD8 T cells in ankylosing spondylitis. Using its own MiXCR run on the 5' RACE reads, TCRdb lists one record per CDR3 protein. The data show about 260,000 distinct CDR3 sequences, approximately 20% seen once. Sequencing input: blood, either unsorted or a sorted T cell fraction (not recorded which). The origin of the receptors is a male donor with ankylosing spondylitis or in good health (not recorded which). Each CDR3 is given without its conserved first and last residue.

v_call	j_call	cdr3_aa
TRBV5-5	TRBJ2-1	ASSYQAGSYNEQF
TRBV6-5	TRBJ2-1	ASSYSYDPAYGQF
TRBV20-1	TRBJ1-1	SVIGWDRGLDEAF
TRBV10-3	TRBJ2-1	AASWGSYNEQF
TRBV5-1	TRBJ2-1	ASSLVLAGEGEQF
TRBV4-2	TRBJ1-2	ASSQAGIYGYT
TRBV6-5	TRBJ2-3	ASSYSLSSVGTDTQY
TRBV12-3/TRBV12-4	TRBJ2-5	ASSEQNQETQY
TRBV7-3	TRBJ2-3	ASSQDRSTDTQY
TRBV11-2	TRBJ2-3	ASSLVWADTQY
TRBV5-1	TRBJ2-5	ASSSGLATKETQY
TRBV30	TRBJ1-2	AWNGDRDNYGYT
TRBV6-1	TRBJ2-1	ASTRQGARNEQF
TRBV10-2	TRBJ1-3	ASLHNLLGGNTIY
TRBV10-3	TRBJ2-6	AISENGRGGSGANVLT
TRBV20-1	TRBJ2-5	SPYGQETQY
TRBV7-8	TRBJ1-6	ASSQNLGQNYSPLH
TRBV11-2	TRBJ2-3	ASSLIAGVGDTQY
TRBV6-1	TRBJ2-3	ASSLGTSGIRTQY
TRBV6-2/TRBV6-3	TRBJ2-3	ASSYREAVTDTQY
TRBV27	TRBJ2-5	ASSLSAVSWETQY
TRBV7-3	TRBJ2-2	ASSSQGQSGELF
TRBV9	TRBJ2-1	ASSELPPGLADYEQF
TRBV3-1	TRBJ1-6	ASSQAGTGTSPLH
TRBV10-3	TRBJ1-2	AISESSTSGVGYT
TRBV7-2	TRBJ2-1	ASSSIASSHEQF
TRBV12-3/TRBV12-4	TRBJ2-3	ASRPGASSTDTQY
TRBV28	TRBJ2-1	ASSTRTGFRSYNEQF
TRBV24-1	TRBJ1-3	ATSDLQQGPGNTIY
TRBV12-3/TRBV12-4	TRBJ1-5	ASTELSNQPQH
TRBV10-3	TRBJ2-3	AISVRGTDTQY
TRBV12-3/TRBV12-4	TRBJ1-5	ASSLDGGGNQPQH
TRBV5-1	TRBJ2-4	ASSLGRGTNIQY
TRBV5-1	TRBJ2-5	ASTTIGIQETQY
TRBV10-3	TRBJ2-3	AIRQGERDTQY
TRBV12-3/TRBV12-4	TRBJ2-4	ASSLGTAGKNIQC
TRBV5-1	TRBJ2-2	ASSLVQGGEGELF
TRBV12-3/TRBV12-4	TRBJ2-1	ASSQRGQSTYNEQF
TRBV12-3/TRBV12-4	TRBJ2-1	ASRTLGQGAYNEQF
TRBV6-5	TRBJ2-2	ASSITRANTGELF